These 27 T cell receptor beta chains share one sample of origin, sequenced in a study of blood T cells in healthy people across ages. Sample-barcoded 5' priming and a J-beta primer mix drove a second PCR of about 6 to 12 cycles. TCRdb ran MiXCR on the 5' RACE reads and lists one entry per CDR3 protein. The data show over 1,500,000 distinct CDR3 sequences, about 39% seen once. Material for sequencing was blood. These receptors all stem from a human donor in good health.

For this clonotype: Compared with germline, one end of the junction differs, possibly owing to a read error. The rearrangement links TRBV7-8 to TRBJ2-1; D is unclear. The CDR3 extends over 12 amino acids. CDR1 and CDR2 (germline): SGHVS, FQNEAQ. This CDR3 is CASSLVVTEQVF. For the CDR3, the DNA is TGTGCCAGCAGCTTAGTGGTAACTGAGCAGGTCTTC.

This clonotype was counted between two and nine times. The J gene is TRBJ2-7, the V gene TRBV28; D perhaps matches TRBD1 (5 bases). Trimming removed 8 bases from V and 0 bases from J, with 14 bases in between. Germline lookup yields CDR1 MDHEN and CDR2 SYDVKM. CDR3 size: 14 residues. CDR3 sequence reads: CASSIKGNSYEQYF. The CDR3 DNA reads TGTGCCAGCTCCATTAAGGGGAACTCCTACGAGCAGTACTTC.

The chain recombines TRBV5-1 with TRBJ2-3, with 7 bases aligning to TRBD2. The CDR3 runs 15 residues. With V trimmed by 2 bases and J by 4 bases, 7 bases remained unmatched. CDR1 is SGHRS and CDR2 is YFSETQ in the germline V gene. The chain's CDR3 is CASSLQASGSDTQYF. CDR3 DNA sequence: TGCGCCAGCAGCTTACAAGCTAGCGGCTCAGATACGCAGTATTTT.

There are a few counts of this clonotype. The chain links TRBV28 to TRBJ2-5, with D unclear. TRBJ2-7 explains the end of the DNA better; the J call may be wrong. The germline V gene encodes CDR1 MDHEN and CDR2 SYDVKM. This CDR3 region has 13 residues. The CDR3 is CASSPSTRYEQYF. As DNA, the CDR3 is TGTGCCAGCAGTCCTTCAACGCGATACGAGCAGTACTTC.

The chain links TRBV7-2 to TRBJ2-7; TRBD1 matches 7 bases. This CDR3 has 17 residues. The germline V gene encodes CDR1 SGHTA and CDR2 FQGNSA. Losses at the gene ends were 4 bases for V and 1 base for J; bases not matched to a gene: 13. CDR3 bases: TGTGCCAGCAGCTCCAGGACGACAGGGTCTCTTTCCTACGAGCAGTACTTC. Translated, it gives CASSSRTTGSLSYEQYF. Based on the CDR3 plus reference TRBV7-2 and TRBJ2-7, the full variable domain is GAGVSQSPSNKVTEKGKDVELRCDPISGHTALYWYRQSLGQGLEFLIYFQGNSAPDKSGLPSDRFSAERTGGSVSTLTIQRTQQEDSAVYLCASSSRTTGSLSYEQYFGPGTRLTVT.

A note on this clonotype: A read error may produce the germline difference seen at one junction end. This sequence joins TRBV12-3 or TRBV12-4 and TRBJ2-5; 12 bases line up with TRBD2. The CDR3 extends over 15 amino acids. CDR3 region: CASSQGLAGWETRYF. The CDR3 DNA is TGTGCCAGCAGTCAAGGACTAGCGGGGTGGGAGACCCGGTACTTC.

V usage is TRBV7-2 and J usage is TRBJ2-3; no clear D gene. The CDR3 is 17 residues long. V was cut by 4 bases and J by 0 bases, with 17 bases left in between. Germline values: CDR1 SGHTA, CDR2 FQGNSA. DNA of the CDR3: TGTGCCAGCAGCTCTCCCTCGGACGGAGCTAGCACAGATACGCAGTATTTT. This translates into CASSSPSDGASTDTQYF.

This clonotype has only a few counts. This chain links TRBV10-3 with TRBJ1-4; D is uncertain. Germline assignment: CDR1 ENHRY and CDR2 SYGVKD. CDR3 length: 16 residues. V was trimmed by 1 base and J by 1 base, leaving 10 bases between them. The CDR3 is CAISEYGRGTNEKLFF. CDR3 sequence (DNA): TGTGCCATCAGTGAGTACGGACGAGGAACTAATGAAAAACTGTTTTTT.

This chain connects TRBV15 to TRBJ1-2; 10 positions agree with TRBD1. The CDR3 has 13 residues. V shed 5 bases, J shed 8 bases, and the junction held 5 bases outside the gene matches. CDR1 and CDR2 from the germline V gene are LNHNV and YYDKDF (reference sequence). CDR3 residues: CATSGGQGEGYTF. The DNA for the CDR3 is TGTGCCACCAGCGGCGGACAGGGGGAGGGCTACACCTTC.

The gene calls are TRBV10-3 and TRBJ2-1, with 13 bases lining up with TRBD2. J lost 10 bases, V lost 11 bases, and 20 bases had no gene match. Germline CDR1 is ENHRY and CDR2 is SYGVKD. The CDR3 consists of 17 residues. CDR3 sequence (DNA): TGTGCCGTCCGCCGGACTTCGGGGACTAGCGGGGAGGGGGAGCAGTTCTTC. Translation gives CAVRRTSGTSGEGEQFF.

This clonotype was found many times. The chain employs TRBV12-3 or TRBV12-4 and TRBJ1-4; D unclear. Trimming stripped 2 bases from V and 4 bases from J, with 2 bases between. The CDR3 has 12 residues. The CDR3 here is CASSLNNEKLFF. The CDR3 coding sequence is TGTGCCAGCAGTTTAAATAATGAAAAACTGTTTTTT.

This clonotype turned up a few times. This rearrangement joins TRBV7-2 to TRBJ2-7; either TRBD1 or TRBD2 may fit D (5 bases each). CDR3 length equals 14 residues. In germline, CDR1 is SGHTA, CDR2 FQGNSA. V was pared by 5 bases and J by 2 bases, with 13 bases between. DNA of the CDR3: TGTGCCAGCAGCCCTATTACGGGGCCCTACGAGCAGTACTTC. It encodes CASSPITGPYEQYF. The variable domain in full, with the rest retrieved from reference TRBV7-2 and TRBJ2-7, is GAGVSQSPSNKVTEKGKDVELRCDPISGHTALYWYRQSLGQGLEFLIYFQGNSAPDKSGLPSDRFSAERTGGSVSTLTIQRTQQEDSAVYLCASSPITGPYEQYFGPGTRLTVT.

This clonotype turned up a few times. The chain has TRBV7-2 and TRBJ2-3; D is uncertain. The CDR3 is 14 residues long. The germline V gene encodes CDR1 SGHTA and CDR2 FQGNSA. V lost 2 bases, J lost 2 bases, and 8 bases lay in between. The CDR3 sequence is CASSLSQPTDTQYF. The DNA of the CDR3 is TGTGCCAGCAGCTTATCCCAGCCCACAGATACGCAGTATTTT.

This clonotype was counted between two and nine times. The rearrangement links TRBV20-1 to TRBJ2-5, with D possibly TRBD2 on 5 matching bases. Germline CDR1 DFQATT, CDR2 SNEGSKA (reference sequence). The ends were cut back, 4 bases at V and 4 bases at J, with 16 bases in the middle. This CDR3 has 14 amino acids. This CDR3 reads CSAKFAVGRETQYF. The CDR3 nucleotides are TGCAGTGCTAAGTTTGCGGTAGGGAGAGAGACCCAGTACTTC.

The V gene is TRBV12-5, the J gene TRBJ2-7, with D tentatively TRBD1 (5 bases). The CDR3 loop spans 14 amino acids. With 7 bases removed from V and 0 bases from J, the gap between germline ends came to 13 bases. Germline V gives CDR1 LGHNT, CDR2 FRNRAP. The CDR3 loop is CASVMDTRSYEQYF. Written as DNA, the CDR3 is TGTGCTAGTGTTATGGACACACGCTCCTACGAGCAGTACTTC.

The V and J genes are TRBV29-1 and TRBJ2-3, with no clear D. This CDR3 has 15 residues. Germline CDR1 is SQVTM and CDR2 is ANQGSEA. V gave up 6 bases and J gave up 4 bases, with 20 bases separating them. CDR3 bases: TGCAGCGTACTAATTCCCTCGATGCGCCCAGATACGCAGTATTTT. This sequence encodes CSVLIPSMRPDTQYF.

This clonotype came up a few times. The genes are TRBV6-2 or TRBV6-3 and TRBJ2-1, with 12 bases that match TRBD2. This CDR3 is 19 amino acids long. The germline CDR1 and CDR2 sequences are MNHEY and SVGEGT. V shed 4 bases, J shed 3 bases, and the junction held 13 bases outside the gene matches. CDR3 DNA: TGTGCCAGCAGTTTATCAATCGGACTAGCGGGGTCATTCTACAATGAGCAGTTCTTC. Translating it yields CASSLSIGLAGSFYNEQFF.

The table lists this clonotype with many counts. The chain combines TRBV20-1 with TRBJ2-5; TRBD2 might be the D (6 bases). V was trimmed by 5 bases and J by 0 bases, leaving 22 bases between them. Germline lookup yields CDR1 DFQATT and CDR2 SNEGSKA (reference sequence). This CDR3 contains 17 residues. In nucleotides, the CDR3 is TGCAGTGCTCTTCCAATCGCAGCCCGGGGGAACCAAGAGACCCAGTACTTC. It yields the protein CSALPIAARGNQETQYF.

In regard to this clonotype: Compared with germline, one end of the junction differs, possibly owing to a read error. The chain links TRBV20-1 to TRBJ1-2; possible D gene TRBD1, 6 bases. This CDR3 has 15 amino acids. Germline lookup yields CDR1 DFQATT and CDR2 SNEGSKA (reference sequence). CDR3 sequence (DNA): TGCGGTGCTACTATTGAGGGACAAATACGGGATGGCTACACCTTC. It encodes CGATIEGQIRDGYTF.

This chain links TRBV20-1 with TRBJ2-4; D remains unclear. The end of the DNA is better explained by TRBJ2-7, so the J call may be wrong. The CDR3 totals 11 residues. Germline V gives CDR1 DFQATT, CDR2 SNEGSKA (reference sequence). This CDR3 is CSAALVGEQYF. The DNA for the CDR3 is TGCAGTGCAGCCCTGGTTGGCGAGCAGTACTTC.

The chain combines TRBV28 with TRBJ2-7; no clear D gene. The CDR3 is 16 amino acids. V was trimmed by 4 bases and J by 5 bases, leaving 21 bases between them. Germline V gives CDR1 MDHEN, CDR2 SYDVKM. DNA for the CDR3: TGTGCCAGCAGTTCACCTTCTGCGGCCAGGTGGGACGAGCAGTACTTC. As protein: CASSSPSAARWDEQYF.

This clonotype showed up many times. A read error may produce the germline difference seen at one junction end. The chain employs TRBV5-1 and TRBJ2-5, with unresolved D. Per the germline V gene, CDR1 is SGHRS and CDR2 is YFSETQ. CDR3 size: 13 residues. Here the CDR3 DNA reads TGTGCCAGCAGCTTCAAGTACCAAGAGACCCAGTACTTC. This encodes CASSFKYQETQYF.

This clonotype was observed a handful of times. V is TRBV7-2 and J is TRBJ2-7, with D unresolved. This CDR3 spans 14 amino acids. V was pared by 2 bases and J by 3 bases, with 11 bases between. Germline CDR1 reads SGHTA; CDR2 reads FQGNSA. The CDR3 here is CASSLLHLYYEQYF. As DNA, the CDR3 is TGTGCCAGCAGCTTATTACACCTTTACTACGAGCAGTACTTC.

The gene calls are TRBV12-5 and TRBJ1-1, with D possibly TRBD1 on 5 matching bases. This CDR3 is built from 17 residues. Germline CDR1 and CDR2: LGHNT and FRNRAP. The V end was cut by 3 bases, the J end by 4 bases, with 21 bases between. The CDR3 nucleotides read TGTGCTAGTGGTTTCATTGGGGGAGAGAGCCGGATCACTGAAGCTTTCTTT. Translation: CASGFIGGESRITEAFF.

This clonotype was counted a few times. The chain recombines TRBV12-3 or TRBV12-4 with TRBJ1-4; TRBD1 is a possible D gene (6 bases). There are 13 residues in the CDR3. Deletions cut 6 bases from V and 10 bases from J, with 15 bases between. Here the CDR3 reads CASRRQDTGKLFF. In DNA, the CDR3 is TGTGCCAGCAGGAGACAGGATACTGGAAAACTGTTTTTT.

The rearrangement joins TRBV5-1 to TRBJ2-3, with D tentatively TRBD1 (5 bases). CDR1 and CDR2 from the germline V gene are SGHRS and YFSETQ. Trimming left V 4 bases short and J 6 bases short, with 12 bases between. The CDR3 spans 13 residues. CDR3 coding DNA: TGCGCCAGCAGCGCCGTGGGGCGGGATACGCAGTATTTT. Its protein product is CASSAVGRDTQYF.

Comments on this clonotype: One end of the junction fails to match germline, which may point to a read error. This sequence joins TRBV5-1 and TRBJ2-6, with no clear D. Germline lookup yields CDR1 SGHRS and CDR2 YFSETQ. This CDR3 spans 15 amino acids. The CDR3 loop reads CASSPQLSGTNVLTF. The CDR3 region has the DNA TGCGCCAGCAGCCCCCAGCTCTCTGGGACCAACGTCCTGACTTTC.